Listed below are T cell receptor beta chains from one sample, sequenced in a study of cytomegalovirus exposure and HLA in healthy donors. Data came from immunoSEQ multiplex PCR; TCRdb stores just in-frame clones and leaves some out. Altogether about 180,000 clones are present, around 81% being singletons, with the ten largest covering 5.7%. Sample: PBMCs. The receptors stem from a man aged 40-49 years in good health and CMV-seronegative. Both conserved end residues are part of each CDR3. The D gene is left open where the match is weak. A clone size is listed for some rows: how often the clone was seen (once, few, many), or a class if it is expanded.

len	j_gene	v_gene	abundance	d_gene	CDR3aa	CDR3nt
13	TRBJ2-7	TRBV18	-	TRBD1	CASSRGTAYEQYF	TGTGCCAGCTCACGTGGGACAGCCTACGAGCAGTACTTC
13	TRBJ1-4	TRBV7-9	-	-	CASSPAANEKLFF	TGTGCCAGCAGCCCTGCGGCTAATGAAAAACTGTTTTTT
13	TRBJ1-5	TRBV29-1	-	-	CSVAGSWDQPQHF	TGCAGCGTTGCGGGGAGTTGGGATCAGCCCCAGCATTTT
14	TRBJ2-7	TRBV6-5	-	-	CASSYGRGGYEQYF	TGTGCCAGCAGTTACGGGCGGGGCGGCTACGAGCAGTACTTC
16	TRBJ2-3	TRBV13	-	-	CASRVYEAAGPDTQYF	TGTGCCAGCAGAGTATATGAGGCGGCGGGGCCAGATACGCAGTATTTT
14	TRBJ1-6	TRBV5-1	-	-	CASSQDSYNSPLHF	TGCGCCAGCAGCCAGGACAGTTATAATTCACCCCTCCACTTT
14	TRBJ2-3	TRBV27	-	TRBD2	CASKGREFTDTQYF	TGTGCCAGCAAGGGGCGGGAGTTCACAGATACGCAGTATTTT
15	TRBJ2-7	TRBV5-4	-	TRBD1	CASSFQGALRYEQYF	TGTGCCAGCAGCTTCCAGGGGGCGCTTCGTTACGAGCAGTACTTC
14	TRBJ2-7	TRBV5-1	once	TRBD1	CASSGRTGAGEQYF	TGCGCCAGCAGCGGACGGACAGGGGCTGGCGAGCAGTACTTC
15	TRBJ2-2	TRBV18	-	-	CASAASPYPTGELFF	TGTGCCAGCGCCGCTAGCCCATACCCCACCGGGGAGCTGTTTTTT
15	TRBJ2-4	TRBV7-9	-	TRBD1	CASSQVGTGRDIQYF	TGTGCCAGCAGCCAGGTCGGGACAGGGCGGGACATTCAGTACTTC
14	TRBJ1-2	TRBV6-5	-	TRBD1	CASSYRDRGQSYTF	TGTGCCAGCAGTTACCGGGACAGGGGGCAGAGCTACACCTTC
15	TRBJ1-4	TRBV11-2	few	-	CASSPWLATNEKLFF	TGTGCCAGCAGCCCATGGCTTGCAACTAATGAAAAACTGTTTTTT
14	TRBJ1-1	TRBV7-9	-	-	CASSLVGGGTEAFF	TGTGCCAGCAGCTTAGTGGGCGGGGGCACTGAAGCTTTCTTT
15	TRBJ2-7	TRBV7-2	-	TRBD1	CASSPSDRVAYEQYF	TGTGCCAGCAGCCCTTCGGACAGGGTGGCATACGAGCAGTACTTC
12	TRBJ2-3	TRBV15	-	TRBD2	CATSWGGDTQYF	TGTGCCACCAGCTGGGGGGGAGATACGCAGTATTTT
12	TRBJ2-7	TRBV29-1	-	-	CSIGMDLYEQYF	TGCAGCATCGGGATGGACCTCTACGAGCAGTACTTC
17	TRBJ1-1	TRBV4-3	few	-	CASSQEQEAERGTEAFF	TGCGCCAGCAGCCAAGAGCAGGAAGCGGAGCGCGGGACTGAAGCTTTCTTT
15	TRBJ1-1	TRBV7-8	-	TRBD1	CASSPGQRSNTEAFF	TGTGCCAGCAGCCCGGGACAGCGATCGAACACTGAAGCTTTCTTT
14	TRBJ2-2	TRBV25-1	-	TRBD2	CASLGGSVTGELFF	TGTGCCAGCTTGGGGGGGTCGGTTACCGGGGAGCTGTTTTTT
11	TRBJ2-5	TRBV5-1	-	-	CASSFRETQYF	TGCGCCAGCAGCTTTCGGGAGACCCAGTACTTC
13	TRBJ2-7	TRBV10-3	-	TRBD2	CAISGGGPYEQYF	TGTGCCATCAGCGGGGGAGGGCCTTACGAGCAGTACTTC
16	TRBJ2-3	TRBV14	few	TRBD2	CASSPERGGWADTQYF	TGTGCCAGCAGCCCCGAGCGGGGGGGCTGGGCAGATACGCAGTATTTT
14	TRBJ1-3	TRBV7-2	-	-	CASSPGSSGNTIYF	TGTGCCAGCAGCCCCGGGAGCTCTGGAAACACCATATATTTT
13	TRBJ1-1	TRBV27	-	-	CASSPQGNTEAFF	TGTGCCAGCAGTCCTCAGGGGAACACTGAAGCTTTCTTT
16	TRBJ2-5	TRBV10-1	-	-	CASSESVPEGWGTQYF	TGCGCCAGCAGTGAGTCGGTCCCTGAGGGCTGGGGGACCCAGTACTTC
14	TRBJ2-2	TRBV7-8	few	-	CASSYRMMTGELFF	TGTGCCAGCAGCTACAGGATGATGACCGGGGAGCTGTTTTTT
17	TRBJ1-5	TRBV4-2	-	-	CASSYDMAMSSNQPQHF	TGTGCCAGCAGCTACGACATGGCAATGAGCAGCAATCAGCCCCAGCATTTT
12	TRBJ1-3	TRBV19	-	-	CASSIGRNTIYF	TGTGCCAGTAGTATTGGGCGAAACACCATATATTTT
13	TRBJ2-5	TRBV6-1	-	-	CASSNRRGETQYF	TGTGCCAGCAGTAACCGACGGGGAGAGACCCAGTACTTC
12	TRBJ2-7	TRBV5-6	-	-	CASSFQGYEQYF	TGTGCCAGCAGCTTCCAGGGCTACGAGCAGTACTTC
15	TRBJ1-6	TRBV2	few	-	CASSRQDSYNSPLHF	TGTGCCAGTAGTAGGCAGGATTCCTATAATTCACCCCTCCACTTT
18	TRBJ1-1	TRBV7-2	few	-	CASSLRSGTGTLNTEAFF	TGTGCCAGCAGCTTAAGGTCAGGGACGGGGACATTGAACACTGAAGCTTTCTTT
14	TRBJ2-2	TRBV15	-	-	CATSRDTGTGELFF	TGTGCCACCAGCAGAGATACGGGAACCGGGGAGCTGTTTTTC
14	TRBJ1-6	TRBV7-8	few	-	CASSLNSRGSPLHF	TGTGCCAGCAGCTTGAATTCAAGGGGATCACCCCTCCACTTT
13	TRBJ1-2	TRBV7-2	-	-	CASSSLPVAGYTF	TGTGCCAGCAGCTCCCTTCCTGTGGCTGGCTACACCTTC
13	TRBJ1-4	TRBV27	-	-	CASRGHSNEKLFF	TGTGCCAGCCGGGGACACTCGAATGAAAAACTGTTTTTT
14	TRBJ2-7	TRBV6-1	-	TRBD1	CATEGRDRGSEQYF	TGTGCCACCGAAGGCCGGGACAGGGGCTCCGAGCAGTACTTC
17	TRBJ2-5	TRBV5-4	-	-	CASSSRGGGRLQETQYF	TGTGCCAGCAGCTCTAGGGGCGGGGGCCGTCTCCAAGAGACCCAGTACTTC
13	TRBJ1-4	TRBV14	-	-	CASSPLGGEKLFF	TGTGCCAGCAGCCCTCTGGGAGGGGAAAAACTGTTTTTT
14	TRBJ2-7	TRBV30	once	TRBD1	CAWSVRTGRDEQYF	TGTGCCTGGAGTGTACGGACAGGGCGGGACGAGCAGTACTTC